The T cell receptor beta chain under discussion was sequenced for a study of response to subunit inactivated influenza vaccine. A single record per CDR3 protein comes from TCRdb applying MiXCR to the RT-PCR reads. The sample contains about 540,000 distinct CDR3 sequences, approximately 24% of which appear only once. Germline V gene sequence: CDR1 SGHRS, CDR2 YFSETQ. CDR3 length: 13 residues. The germline V and J ends were trimmed by 1 base and 6 bases, with 7 bases remaining between them. In its sample, this clonotype was seen a few times. The same data also contributed to another study, on T cells expressing NK-cell markers. As that report states: 5'RACE template switching with UMIs produced the TCR beta cDNA. The CD3+CD56-NKG2C+ fraction was also led by these clonotypes in a handful of donors.

The receptor comes from a man over 45 who received an inactivated influenza vaccine. Here the sequenced sample was CD4+ T cells sorted from PBMCs, taken less than 13 days after vaccination. The rearrangement links TRBV5-1 to TRBJ2-2, with D uncertain. CDR3 sequence reads: CASSLRVAGELFF. The CDR3 DNA sequence: TGCGCCAGCAGCTTGAGGGTGGCCGGGGAGCTGTTTTTT.